This T cell receptor beta chain was sequenced during a study of Graves' ophthalmopathy and Graves' hyperthyroidism. To note about this clonotype: Its antigen remains unidentified.

RNA transcripts provided the template for amplifying TCR beta CDR3 regions. First-round RT-PCR used HTBI primers; second-round multiplex PCR followed. TCRdb recomputed calls from the multiplex PCR reads with MiXCR, one row per CDR3 protein. The data hold a few hundred thousand distinct CDR3 sequences, with about a sixth observed a single time. Trimming removed 5 bases at V and 6 bases at J, with 16 bases between. Germline V gene data show CDR1 as LNHNV and CDR2 as YYDKDF (reference sequence). The CDR3 sequence is 14 residues long. Findings and caveats of the study: Most thyroid-expanded clonotypes exceeding 0.001 frequency were also found in blood. For separating ophthalmopathy from stable hyperthyroidism, a 13-signature model gave 85% to 90% sensitivity and around 76% specificity.

A volume of 8.5 to 10 ml of fresh peripheral blood supplied the PBMCs. Specimen: peripheral blood. This rearrangement joins TRBV15 to TRBJ1-2; D perhaps matches TRBD1 (5 bases). This clonotype originated in an adult woman with stable Graves' hyperthyroidism. Here the CDR3 DNA reads TGTGCCACCAGCGTGCAGGGTAACATTGATGGCTACACCTTC. Translating gives CATSVQGNIDGYTF.